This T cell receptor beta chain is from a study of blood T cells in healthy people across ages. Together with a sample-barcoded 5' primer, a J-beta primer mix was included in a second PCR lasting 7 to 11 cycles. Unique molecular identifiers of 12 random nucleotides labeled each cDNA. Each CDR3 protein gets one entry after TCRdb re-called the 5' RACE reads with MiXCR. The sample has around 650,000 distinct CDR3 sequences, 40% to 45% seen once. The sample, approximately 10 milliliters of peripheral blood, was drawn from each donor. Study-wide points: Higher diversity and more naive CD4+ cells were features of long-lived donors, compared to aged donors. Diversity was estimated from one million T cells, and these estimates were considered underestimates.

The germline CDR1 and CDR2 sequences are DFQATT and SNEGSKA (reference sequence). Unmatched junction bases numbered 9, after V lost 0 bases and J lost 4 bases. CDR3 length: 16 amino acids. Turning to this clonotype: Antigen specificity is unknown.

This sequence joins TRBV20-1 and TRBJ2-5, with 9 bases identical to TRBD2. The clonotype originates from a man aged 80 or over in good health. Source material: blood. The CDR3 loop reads CSARDLAGGPSETQYF. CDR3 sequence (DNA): TGCAGTGCTAGAGATCTGGCGGGAGGGCCCTCAGAGACCCAGTACTTC.